The subject of this entry is one T cell receptor beta chain. From germline, CDR1 is LNHDA and CDR2 SQIVND (reference sequence). The CDR3 extends over 14 amino acids. The V and J ends lost 3 bases and 4 bases, in that order; junction bases with no gene match: 5. This record comes from a study of blood T cell repertoires in COVID-19. Study at large: Sites in the United States, Italy and Spain provided acute and convalescent COVID-19 samples. From T cells, B-cell-depleted T cells, or PBMCs came the material, which was cDNA or gDNA.

Original methodology: Quantification of nucleated cells was approximated via reference gene primer amplification. Data came from immunoSEQ multiplex PCR; TCRdb stores just in-frame clones and leaves some out. The D gene and trimming were derived from the DNA, and the V and J assignments and clone size from that table. The sample includes under 200,000 clones, around 90% seen only once; the top ten take roughly 21%. The V gene is TRBV19, the J gene TRBJ2-7; 8 positions agree with TRBD1. The material sequenced was peripheral blood. This sequence was found in a man between 60 and 70 years old with active or convalescent COVID-19. CDR3 nucleotide sequence: TGTGCCAGTAGTATTGGGCAGGGGGCTTACGAGCAGTACTTC. This sequence encodes CASSIGQGAYEQYF.